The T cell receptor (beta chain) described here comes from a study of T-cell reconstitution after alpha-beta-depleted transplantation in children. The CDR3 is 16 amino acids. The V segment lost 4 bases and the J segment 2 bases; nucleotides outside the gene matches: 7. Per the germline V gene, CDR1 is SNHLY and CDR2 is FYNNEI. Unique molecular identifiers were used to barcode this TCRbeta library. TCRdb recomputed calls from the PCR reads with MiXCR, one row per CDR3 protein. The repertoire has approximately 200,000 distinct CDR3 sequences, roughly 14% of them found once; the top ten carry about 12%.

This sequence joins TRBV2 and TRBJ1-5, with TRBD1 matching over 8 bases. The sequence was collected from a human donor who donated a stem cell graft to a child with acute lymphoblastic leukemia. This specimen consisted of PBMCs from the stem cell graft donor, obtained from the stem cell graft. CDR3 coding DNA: TGTGCCAGCAGTGGAGGTACAGGGGGGCGCAATCAGCCCCAGCATTTT. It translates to CASSGGTGGRNQPQHF.